The entry below describes one T cell receptor beta chain. The age range of participants was roughly 18 to 90 years, with residence in about two dozen US areas. Cohorts were based on clinical histories the participants reported. The data originate from a study of blood T cell repertoires in COVID-19. Study-wide context: The samples span acute and convalescent COVID-19 from the United States, Italy and Spain.

V shed 4 bases and J 5 bases; nucleotides not matched to a gene: 5. CDR3 length: 14 residues. Germline loops: CDR1 SGHRS, CDR2 YFSETQ. How the authors handled the data: By means of reference gene primer amplification, nucleated cell counts were estimated. The method was immunoSEQ multiplex PCR; TCRdb's version includes in-frame clones alone and lacks a portion of them. The DNA gave D and trimming, while V, J and clone size come from that table. The table has approximately 210,000 clones, 70% to 90% seen once. Specimen: PBMCs or T cells enriched from blood (not recorded which). The sequence derives from a man in his thirties or forties with acute COVID-19. The V and J genes are TRBV5-1 and TRBJ2-1, with TRBD1 identical over 8 bases. The CDR3 region has the DNA TGCGCCAGCAGCCCAGGACAGGGAAACAATGAGCAGTTCTTC. It encodes CASSPGQGNNEQFF.